The sequence of this T cell receptor beta chain was determined in a study of T cell clusters in autoimmune cytopenias. For the study at large: A median age of almost 60 years and mean of around 51 years characterized healthy donor controls.

TRB rearrangements were amplified by touch-down multiplex PCR with mixed TRB-A/B primers. One entry per CDR3 protein, without DNA, is what TCRdb gives after re-calling the multiplex PCR reads. The sample table includes about 5,000 distinct CDR3 sequences. The CDR3 sequence is 13 residues long. Per germline, CDR1 SGHVS and CDR2 FNYEAQ. This clonotype is called medium-sized based on its frequency. The antigen is not known. Each sample's input was roughly 230 ng genomic DNA, some 34,000 genome equivalents. Overall study findings and caveats: Physiological T cell clusters of healthy donors were apparently absent in primary autoimmune cytopenia patients. Compared with active autoimmune hepatitis patients, healthy donors showed approximately 3-fold more exclusive TRB clusters.

The sample also formed part of further work on T cell repertoires in aging, cancer and after chemotherapy. Turning to that study: Compared with age-matched healthy donors, untreated hematological or solid cancer patients showed higher blood TCR clonality.

Sequenced: peripheral blood. The clonotype originates from a human donor in good health. The chain has TRBV7-6 and TRBJ1-2; there is no DNA to check the TCRdb D call of TRBD1. CDR3 loop: CASSSDRGGGYTF.